Each of the 10 T cell receptor beta chains below was sequenced from the same sample in a study of beta chain features in type 1 diabetes. Expressed TCRB transcripts were sequenced because the entire RNA isolate underwent reverse transcription. Measured with immunoSEQ multiplex PCR; TCRdb has only the in-frame clones, and not every one. Found here are under 450,000 clones, over 13% of them singletons; the top ten hold more than 0.015%. Sequenced input: naive CD4+ T cells from blood. These receptors all come from a woman between 18 and 29 years old in good health.

This clone was counted only a few times. J is TRBJ1-1 and V is TRBV7-9; 9 positions match TRBD1. Trimming at V came to 5 bases and at J to 3 bases, leaving 7 bases not matched to a gene. This CDR3 is 15 amino acids long. Germline CDR1 and CDR2: SEHNR and FQNEAQ (reference sequence). CDR3 nucleotides: TGTGCCAGCAGCGCGGGGACAGGGCCGTACACTGAAGCTTTCTTT. The encoded protein is CASSAGTGPYTEAFF.

The rearrangement joins TRBV5-1 to TRBJ1-2; D gene unclear. The germline gives CDR1 SGHRS, CDR2 YFSETQ. The CDR3 consists of 12 residues. V was shortened by 2 bases and J by 8 bases, with 10 bases between the two germline ends. CDR3 DNA sequence: TGCGCCAGCAGCTTCTCCGGAGCGGGCTACACCTTC. As protein: CASSFSGAGYTF.

The chain couples TRBV6-5 to TRBJ2-3; TRBD2 matches at 10 bases. The CDR3 runs 15 residues. Unmatched junction bases numbered 7, after V lost 6 bases and J lost 4 bases. From germline, CDR1 is MNHEY and CDR2 SVGAGI. This CDR3 is CASRQREGPSDTQYF. CDR3 DNA sequence: TGTGCCAGCAGGCAGCGGGAGGGCCCTTCAGATACGCAGTATTTT.

The chain links TRBV28 to TRBJ2-7, with a tentative D call TRBD2 (6 bases). V shed 7 bases and J shed 5 bases, with 21 bases lying between them. CDR3 length: 15 residues. The germline CDR1 and CDR2 sequences are MDHEN and SYDVKM. CDR3 loop: CASTTEGLGSHEQYF. The CDR3 DNA follows: TGTGCCAGCACGACGGAGGGACTTGGCAGCCACGAGCAGTACTTC.

The genes are TRBV29-1 and TRBJ2-7; D ambiguous. The CDR3 sequence is 12 residues long. V dropped 4 bases and J dropped 2 bases, with 9 bases sitting between them. Germline CDR1 is SQVTM and CDR2 is ANQGSEA. The CDR3: CSVVAEAYEQYF. In DNA form, the CDR3 reads TGCAGCGTTGTCGCGGAAGCCTACGAGCAGTACTTC.

The chain uses TRBV5-1 and TRBJ2-3, with 13 bases lining up with TRBD2. Germline CDR1 and CDR2: SGHRS and YFSETQ. The V segment lost 2 bases and the J segment 1 base; nucleotides outside the gene matches: 4. The CDR3 runs to 17 residues. In nucleotides, the CDR3 is TGCGCCAGCAGCTTTGGGGGGACTAGCGGGGGCACAGATACGCAGTATTTT. This codes for CASSFGGTSGGTDTQYF.

This clone occurred a few times. The V and J genes are TRBV29-1 and TRBJ2-1; 10 bases match TRBD1. This CDR3 region has 13 residues. V trimming: 1 base; J trimming: 9 bases; junction bases outside the gene matches: 3. Germline V CDR1 and CDR2: SQVTM, ANQGSEA. In nucleotides, the CDR3 is TGCAGCGTTGAAGGACAGGGGGCGATTGAGCAGTTCTTC. This sequence encodes CSVEGQGAIEQFF.

The V gene is TRBV4-1, the J gene TRBJ1-2; D ambiguous. V shed 0 bases and J shed 8 bases, with 13 bases lying between them. The germline CDR1 and CDR2 sequences are MGHRA and YSYEKL. CDR3 size: 14 residues. CDR3 region: CASSQDRRSRGYTF. The DNA for the CDR3 is TGCGCCAGCAGCCAAGATAGACGATCTAGGGGCTACACCTTC.

This chain joins TRBV5-1 and TRBJ2-2, with TRBD1 matching over 9 bases. This CDR3 comprises 16 residues. Germline V CDR1 and CDR2: SGHRS, YFSETQ. J gave up 5 bases and V 5 bases, and 10 bases lay outside the gene matches. CDR3 loop: CASRPPGQGLTGELFF. The CDR3 DNA follows: TGCGCCAGCAGGCCACCGGGACAGGGTCTAACCGGGGAGCTGTTTTTT.

The chain links TRBV4-1 to TRBJ2-5; 9 bases agree with TRBD2. CDR3 size: 15 residues. The V segment lost 5 bases and the J segment 1 base; nucleotides outside the gene matches: 5. The V gene's germline CDR1 is MGHRA and CDR2 YSYEKL. CDR3 nucleotides: TGCGCCAGCAGCACCCTAGCGGGGATCCAAGAGACCCAGTACTTC. Amino acid sequence: CASSTLAGIQETQYF.